The source of this T cell receptor beta chain is a study of chemoradiotherapy in HPV16-positive cancers. Some clones are missing from TCRdb's copy, which holds only in-frame ones; the method was immunoSEQ multiplex PCR. The top ten hold approximately 4.2% of the sample, which has tens of thousands of clones, over 75% seen once. This CDR3 has 15 residues. Trimming cost V 4 bases and J 0 bases; bases outside gene matches: 4. The germline V gene encodes CDR1 SGHRS and CDR2 YFSETQ. The gene calls are TRBV5-1 and TRBJ1-2; the match to TRBD1 covers 9 bases. The sequencing here drew on blood, taken from a patient who underwent chemoradiotherapy. The clonotype comes from a human donor with HPV-associated anogenital cancer. Here the CDR3 DNA reads TGCGCCAGCAGCCCTGGGACAGGGACTAACTATGGCTACACCTTC. Protein sequence: CASSPGTGTNYGYTF.